This TCR beta chain was documented in a study of T cells in Graves' hyperthyroidism and ophthalmopathy (dated by TCRdb to the late 2010s). Notes on the research overall: Peripheral blood was sampled at the time of initial diagnosis, prior to any treatment. To identify TCR V-J signatures that set the groups apart, the researchers used a discovery cohort of about a hundred patients, made up of 43 with Graves' ophthalmopathy and about 59 with stable Graves' hyperthyroidism. An independent validation cohort of under 20 hyperthyroidism patients and roughly 16 patients who later progressed to ophthalmopathy tested prospective prediction of ophthalmopathy. The approximately 98 discovery patients were randomly divided into training and test sets at a 7:3 ratio. In addition, the study compared T-cell repertoires in thyroid tissue and in blood from roughly 6 Graves' hyperthyroidism patients. Once sampling was done, hyperthyroidism patients were given methimazole at a starting dose of 30 mg daily, whereas ophthalmopathy patients were given high-dose intravenous methylprednisolone. The paper reports TCR Vbeta CDR3 sequencing of over 120 peripheral blood samples: under 45 ophthalmopathy, 75 to 80 hyperthyroidism and 17 progressor patients.

What the research found in general, with its limitations: Ophthalmopathy was separated from stable hyperthyroidism by a 13 V-J signature model, with approximately 89% sensitivity and 81% to 82% specificity obtained in cross-validation and 80%/75% obtained in testing. Sample size was not statistically predetermined, and blinding of investigators to group allocation was not performed. During validation, the model predicted progression to ophthalmopathy a median of approximately 6 months ahead of onset, with around 71% sensitivity and 72.22% specificity. Most expanded thyroid clonotypes (frequency above 0.001) were also found in blood, which suggests that blood repertoires may mirror thyroid immune responses.

Ophthalmopathy patients had moderately to severely active disease, with a Clinical Activity Score of 3 or more, a NOSPECS grade of 4 or more, and a disease duration of less than 3 months. The study excluded patients with uncontrolled infections, other autoimmune diseases, pregnancy or lactation. Clinical symptoms, serum thyroxine and TRAb, thyroid ultrasound, and orbital computed tomography formed the basis for the diagnoses. Ficoll-Paque density gradient centrifugation was used to isolate PBMCs from 8.5 to 10 ml of fresh peripheral blood. Total RNA was extracted using Trizol reagent, and RNA quality was assessed on an Agilent 2100 Bioanalyzer. Amplification of TCR beta CDR3 regions was carried out from RNA transcripts. A first-round RT-PCR of the TCR CDR3 used the HTBI primer set with the Qiagen OneStep RT-PCR kit. Libraries were constructed in a second round of multiplex PCR, after which size selection and purification were carried out. Sequencing of the libraries was done on an Illumina HiSeq2000 using paired-end 100 bp reads. The authors' pipeline ran thus. SOAPnuke was used to process the raw data, removing reads that contained adapters or uncalled bases, had a mean Phred below 15, or lacked an exact match to the constant primer or identifier. COPE v1.2.5 was used to merge the high-quality paired reads, and each unique nucleotide sequence was defined as a clonotype. Clonotypes were aligned to IMGT TRBV, TRBD and TRBJ reference segments using MiTCR v1.1. Analysis was restricted to V-J combinations with a frequency above 0.0001, which covered roughly 99% of repertoires. The TCS score was defined as F50 (clonal expansion) divided by E x V (chaos), with BLOSUM62-based TCRdist calculated between CDR3 peptides within each V-J. Welch's t-statistics and random forest reduced roughly 540 V-J features to fewer than 15, which were used in a naive Bayes classifier (R e1071). The public reads were run again by TCRdb, first through fastp at Q25 and then through MiXCR, and only productive beta chains were kept. Merged by CDR3 protein, the rows form single entries marked with the most common genes and DNA. TCRdb, not the authors, supplied the V and J calls. This sample holds approximately 520,000 distinct CDR3 sequences; roughly a quarter were observed only once. Approximately 10% of the sample is held by the ten biggest clonotypes.

After removal of 5 bases from V and 5 bases from J, the junction retains 9 bases not matched to a gene. CDR1 is given as SGHRS and CDR2 as YFSETQ, both from the germline V gene. The CDR3 has 15 amino acids, counting the end cysteine and phenylalanine. Solely the CDR3 DNA is kept, with 45 bases framed from the first base. Many counts were recorded for this clonotype. Its cognate antigen has yet to be identified. No base quality values were provided; no much bigger clone lies one nucleotide off. The rearrangement combines TRBV5-1 with TRBJ2-2, with 7 central nucleotides matching TRBD1. The sequencing input was blood. This receptor was taken from a woman under 40 with Graves' ophthalmopathy. The CDR3 region: CASSEGAVQTGELFF. The nucleotide sequence reads as follows: TGCGCCAGCAGTGAGGGGGCAGTGCAGACCGGGGAGCTGTTTTTT.